The next 27 T cell receptor beta chains were all read from a single sample in a study of PD-1 blockade in classical Hodgkin lymphoma (dated by TCRdb to between 2020 and 2021). The library was generated by the immunoSEQ multiplex PCR assay. As stored in TCRdb, this immuneACCESS dataset retains in-frame rearrangements with V and J assigned. A fraction of the clones does not appear; measured against another copy, unresolved V genes explain less than half of the discrepancy, and the remainder lacks a known reason. For this sample the table gives thousands of clones, of which about 60% were detected only once. Jointly, the top ten make up roughly 10% of the sample. In the paper's terms, the time point label means: cycle 4 day 1 (C4D1), after 6 weeks of nivolumab. All trial patients had relapsed after autologous stem cell transplantation, with cohorts A, B and C differing in prior brentuximab vedotin exposure. CD8+ T cells were purified from thawed PBMCs by magnetic negative selection with a Miltenyi CD8+ T cell isolation kit.

The sample consisted of CD8+ T cells from blood, taken before the fourth cycle of nivolumab. The receptors were gathered from a human donor with classical Hodgkin lymphoma.

The chain combines TRBV27 with TRBJ2-5; TRBD1 aligns across 8 bases. The junction had 11 bases not matched to a gene; V was cut back by 3 bases and J by 11 bases. Germline values: CDR1 MNHEY, CDR2 SMNVEV (reference sequence). The CDR3 runs 14 residues. CDR3 region: CASSFRAGGFLQYF. The CDR3, as DNA: TGTGCCAGCAGTTTCCGAGCAGGGGGCTTTCTTCAGTACTTC.

This clone has only a few counts. The rearrangement joins TRBV28 to TRBJ1-5, with TRBD1 as a possible D gene (6 bases). CDR3 length equals 14 residues. The germline V gene has CDR1 MDHEN and CDR2 SYDVKM. Between the trimmed V and J ends, which lost 2 bases and 6 bases, there was a span of 11 bases. CDR3 in amino acids: CASSLRGGRQPQHF. DNA for the CDR3: TGTGCCAGCAGTTTAAGGGGGGGCCGTCAGCCCCAGCATTTT.

CDR3 sequence: CASSTGRATYEQYF. DNA of the CDR3: TGTGCCAGCAGCACTGGACGGGCAACCTACGAGCAGTACTTC. The chain combines TRBV13 with TRBJ2-7; D is unresolved. V gave up 5 bases and J gave up 2 bases, with 13 bases separating them. CDR3 length equals 14 residues. Germline V lookup: CDR1 PRHDT, CDR2 FYEKMQ (reference sequence).

The CDR3 DNA sequence: TGCGCCAGCAGCTTAACCAGCGAGACTTACAATGAGCAGTTCTTC. The encoded protein is CASSLTSETYNEQFF. This chain uses TRBV5-1 with TRBJ2-1; D gene unclear. The CDR3 has 15 amino acids. Germline V gene data show CDR1 as SGHRS and CDR2 as YFSETQ. The V end lost 2 bases, the J end lost 4 bases, and 13 bases lay between the germline ends. The full variable domain, completed using reference TRBV5-1 and TRBJ2-1, is KAGVTQTPRYLIKTRGQQVTLSCSPISGHRSVSWYQQTPGQGLQFLFEYFSETQRNKGNFPGRFSGRQFSNSRSEMNVSTLELGDSALYLCASSLTSETYNEQFFGPGTRLTVL.

V is TRBV7-6 and J is TRBJ1-1, with a weak D call TRBD1 (5 bases). This CDR3 spans 16 amino acids. The germline CDR1 and CDR2 sequences are SGHVS and FNYEAQ. The ends were cut back, 1 base at V and 1 base at J, with 13 bases in the middle. CDR3 amino acids: CASSLGSLRGNTEAFF. Here the CDR3 DNA reads TGTGCCAGCAGCTTAGGCAGCCTAAGGGGGAACACTGAAGCTTTCTTT.

V is TRBV27 and J is TRBJ2-3; D might be TRBD2 (5 bases). The germline gives CDR1 MNHEY, CDR2 SMNVEV (reference sequence). V lost 5 bases and J lost 5, with 14 bases in between. This CDR3 comprises 14 residues. The CDR3 DNA is TGTGCCAGCAGTCTCAAGGACTCGAGAGATACGCAGTATTTT. It codes for CASSLKDSRDTQYF.

The CDR3 DNA reads TGTGCCAGCAGCTCTTACTCGGGGAGAGGGACCCAGTACTTC. Its translation is CASSSYSGRGTQYF. The chain carries TRBV5-6 and TRBJ2-5; D is possibly TRBD2 (5 bases). The CDR3 totals 14 residues. The V end lost 3 bases, the J end lost 7 bases, and 16 bases lay between the germline ends. From germline, CDR1 is SGHDT and CDR2 YYEEEE.

J is TRBJ2-7 and V is TRBV7-9, with 11 bases identical to TRBD2. Germline assignment: CDR1 SEHNR and CDR2 FQNEAQ (reference sequence). This CDR3 region has 15 residues. V was clipped by 3 bases and J by 5 bases; unmatched bases: 6. CDR3 sequence (DNA): TGTGCCAGCAGCTTCTCTAGCGGGGGGAACCACGAGCAGTACTTC. Its protein product is CASSFSSGGNHEQYF.

The genes are TRBV28 and TRBJ2-1; possibly TRBD1 or TRBD2 for D (5 bases each). The CDR3 runs 11 residues. The germline V gene encodes CDR1 MDHEN and CDR2 SYDVKM. Trimming shortened V by 6 bases and J by 9 bases, and 9 bases separated the two germline ends. The CDR3 region is CASSHGAEQFF. The CDR3 DNA reads TGTGCCAGCAGCCACGGGGCTGAGCAGTTCTTC.

This chain joins TRBV4-2 and TRBJ2-7; 9 nucleotides line up with TRBD2. The CDR3 sequence is 15 residues long. Germline V gene sequence: CDR1 LGHNA, CDR2 YNFKEQ. The V and J ends lost 0 bases and 2 bases, in that order; junction bases with no gene match: 2. The CDR3 DNA reads as TGTGCCAGCAGCCAAGAACTAGCGGGCACCTACGAGCAGTACTTC. It is translated as CASSQELAGTYEQYF.

The rearrangement links TRBV9 to TRBJ2-3; D may be TRBD2 (5 bases). In germline, CDR1 is SGDLS, CDR2 YYNGEE. This CDR3 contains 16 residues. Trimming took off 0 bases at V and 0 bases at J, with 11 bases between the two ends. The CDR3 spells CASSVAIRGSTDTQYF. The CDR3 DNA reads TGTGCCAGCAGCGTAGCTATACGGGGTAGCACAGATACGCAGTATTTT.

The chain links TRBV9 to TRBJ2-1; D is undetermined. Trimming removed 3 bases at V and 5 bases at J, with 18 bases between. CDR1 is SGDLS and CDR2 is YYNGEE in the germline V gene. The CDR3 has 16 residues. This chain's CDR3 is CASSANRALPHNEQFF. The CDR3 DNA follows: TGTGCCAGCAGCGCAAACCGGGCCCTACCCCACAATGAGCAGTTCTTC.

This clone is labeled large. The CDR3 is CASSPQGLETQYF. The DNA for the CDR3 is TGTGCCAGCTCACCACAGGGGCTGGAGACCCAGTACTTC. The chain carries TRBV18 and TRBJ2-5; TRBD1 is a possible D gene (5 bases). From germline, CDR1 is KGHSH and CDR2 LQKENI. Trimming pared 1 base from V and 5 bases from J, leaving 8 bases between. The CDR3 has 13 residues.

The rearrangement joins TRBV7-9 to TRBJ2-5; no clear D gene. Trimming removed 1 base from V and 4 bases from J, with 10 bases in between. This CDR3 contains 14 residues. Looked up from germline, CDR1 is SEHNR and CDR2 is FQNEAQ (reference sequence). The CDR3 bases are TGTGCCAGCAGCTTAGTCGGGTTCCCAGAGACCCAGTACTTC. Translated, it gives CASSLVGFPETQYF.

This clone showed up just once. V usage is TRBV2 and J usage is TRBJ2-1; 8 bases are shared with TRBD2. The ends lost 2 bases at V and 5 bases at J; junction bases unmatched: 8. CDR1 is SNHLY, CDR2 FYNNEI, per germline. This CDR3 spans 16 amino acids. The CDR3 DNA sequence: TGTGCCAGCAGTGAAAATATGAGCGGGAGACACAATGAGCAGTTCTTC. This encodes CASSENMSGRHNEQFF.

This sequence joins TRBV5-1 and TRBJ2-1; TRBD2 agrees at 13 bases. This CDR3 has 16 amino acids. V shed 4 bases, J shed 9 bases, and the junction held 10 bases outside the gene matches. The germline gives CDR1 SGHRS, CDR2 YFSETQ. The CDR3 coding sequence is TGCGCCAGCAGCCAAACCGGACTAGCGGGAGACCTTGAGCAGTTCTTC. Translation gives CASSQTGLAGDLEQFF.

The chain is built from TRBV11-2 and TRBJ1-1, with 7 bases identical to TRBD1. The CDR3 is 14 residues long. The junction had 4 bases not matched to a gene; V was cut back by 5 bases and J by 1 base. From germline, CDR1 is SGHAT and CDR2 FQNNGV. CDR3 region: CASSATGENTEAFF. CDR3 sequence (DNA): TGTGCCAGCAGCGCCACAGGGGAGAACACTGAAGCTTTCTTT.

The chain is built from TRBV29-1 and TRBJ2-3, with TRBD1 identical over 8 bases. The CDR3 is made up of 14 amino acids. V gave up 5 bases and J gave up 3 bases; unmatched junction bases: 7. Germline-derived CDR1 and CDR2 are SQVTM and ANQGSEA. CDR3 in amino acids: CSVYPRTGTDTQYF. The CDR3 DNA reads as TGCAGCGTTTACCCGCGGACAGGGACAGATACGCAGTATTTT.

The genes are TRBV7-9 and TRBJ2-1, with D tentatively TRBD1 (5 bases). In germline, CDR1 is SEHNR, CDR2 FQNEAQ (reference sequence). This CDR3 comprises 13 residues. Deletions cut 6 bases from V and 6 bases from J, with 12 bases between. In DNA, the CDR3 is TGTGCCAGCAGACATAGGGGTCCCAATGAGCAGTTCTTC. Its translation is CASRHRGPNEQFF.

The chain has TRBV7-8 and TRBJ2-3, with 7 bases that match TRBD2. This CDR3 has 18 residues. Germline CDR1 is SGHVS and CDR2 is FQNEAQ. Unmatched junction bases numbered 9, after V lost 0 bases and J lost 0 bases. CDR3 region: CASSLARSGARSTDTQYF. The CDR3 DNA reads TGTGCCAGCAGCTTAGCGCGGAGCGGGGCCCGTAGCACAGATACGCAGTATTTT.

This clone was seen a few times. CDR3: CASSLINSDTGELFF. The CDR3 DNA is TGTGCCAGCAGCTTGATTAATTCGGACACCGGGGAGCTGTTTTTT. The V gene is TRBV7-9, the J gene TRBJ2-2, with unresolved D. CDR3 size: 15 residues. Germline CDR1 and CDR2: SEHNR and FQNEAQ (reference sequence). V was pared by 3 bases and J by 3 bases, with 11 bases between.

This sequence joins TRBV5-6 and TRBJ2-1; D not resolved. This CDR3 spans 14 amino acids. Germline CDR1 and CDR2: SGHDT and YYEEEE. Trimming took 0 bases from V and 4 from J, leaving 8 bases between them. The CDR3 coding sequence is TGTGCCAGCAGCTTGGAAAGCAGATACAATGAGCAGTTCTTC. This sequence encodes CASSLESRYNEQFF.

The chain employs TRBV28 and TRBJ2-7; either TRBD1 or TRBD2 may fit D (5 bases each). V was trimmed by 5 bases and J by 1 base, leaving 12 bases between them. Germline values: CDR1 MDHEN, CDR2 SYDVKM. The CDR3 totals 14 residues. The CDR3 spells CASSLGEQSYEQYF. The DNA of the CDR3 is TGTGCCAGCAGTCTGGGGGAGCAATCCTACGAGCAGTACTTC. Drawing the rest from reference TRBV28 and TRBJ2-7, the complete variable domain is DVKVTQSSRYLVKRTGEKVFLECVQDMDHENMFWYRQDPGLGLRLIYFSYDVKMKEKGDIPEGYSVSREKKERFSLILESASTNQTSMYLCASSLGEQSYEQYFGPGTRLTVT.

The V gene is TRBV13, the J gene TRBJ2-2; no definite D call. The CDR3 contains 13 residues. V lost 4 bases to trimming and J lost 7 bases, with 10 bases between them. From germline, CDR1 is PRHDT and CDR2 FYEKMQ (reference sequence). CDR3 coding DNA: TGTGCCAGCAGCTCCCCCTGGGGCGGGGAGCTGTTTTTT. Translation gives CASSSPWGGELFF.

The genes are TRBV5-5 and TRBJ2-7; 9 bases align to TRBD1. The CDR3 contains 14 residues. Trimming at V came to 1 base and at J to 4 bases, leaving 3 bases not matched to a gene. In germline, CDR1 is SGHKS, CDR2 YYEKEE (reference sequence). CDR3 region: CASSLRQGEYEQYF. The CDR3 nucleotides are TGTGCCAGCAGCTTGCGACAGGGGGAGTACGAGCAGTACTTC.

The V call is TRBV27, the J call TRBJ2-5, with unresolved D. Germline V gene sequence: CDR1 MNHEY, CDR2 SMNVEV (reference sequence). The germline V and J ends were trimmed by 6 bases and 1 base, with 12 bases remaining between them. CDR3 size: 14 residues. The DNA of the CDR3 is TGTGCCAGCAGCCGCGACCGATTCCAAGAGACCCAGTACTTC. This gives the protein CASSRDRFQETQYF.

The chain is built from TRBV28 and TRBJ2-7; D may be TRBD1 (6 bases). Germline CDR1 is MDHEN and CDR2 is SYDVKM. This CDR3 has 14 residues. V was pared by 7 bases and J by 0 bases, with 13 bases between. CDR3 amino acids: CASTLRGGSYEQYF. The DNA for the CDR3 is TGTGCCAGCACCCTTCGAGGGGGCTCCTACGAGCAGTACTTC.